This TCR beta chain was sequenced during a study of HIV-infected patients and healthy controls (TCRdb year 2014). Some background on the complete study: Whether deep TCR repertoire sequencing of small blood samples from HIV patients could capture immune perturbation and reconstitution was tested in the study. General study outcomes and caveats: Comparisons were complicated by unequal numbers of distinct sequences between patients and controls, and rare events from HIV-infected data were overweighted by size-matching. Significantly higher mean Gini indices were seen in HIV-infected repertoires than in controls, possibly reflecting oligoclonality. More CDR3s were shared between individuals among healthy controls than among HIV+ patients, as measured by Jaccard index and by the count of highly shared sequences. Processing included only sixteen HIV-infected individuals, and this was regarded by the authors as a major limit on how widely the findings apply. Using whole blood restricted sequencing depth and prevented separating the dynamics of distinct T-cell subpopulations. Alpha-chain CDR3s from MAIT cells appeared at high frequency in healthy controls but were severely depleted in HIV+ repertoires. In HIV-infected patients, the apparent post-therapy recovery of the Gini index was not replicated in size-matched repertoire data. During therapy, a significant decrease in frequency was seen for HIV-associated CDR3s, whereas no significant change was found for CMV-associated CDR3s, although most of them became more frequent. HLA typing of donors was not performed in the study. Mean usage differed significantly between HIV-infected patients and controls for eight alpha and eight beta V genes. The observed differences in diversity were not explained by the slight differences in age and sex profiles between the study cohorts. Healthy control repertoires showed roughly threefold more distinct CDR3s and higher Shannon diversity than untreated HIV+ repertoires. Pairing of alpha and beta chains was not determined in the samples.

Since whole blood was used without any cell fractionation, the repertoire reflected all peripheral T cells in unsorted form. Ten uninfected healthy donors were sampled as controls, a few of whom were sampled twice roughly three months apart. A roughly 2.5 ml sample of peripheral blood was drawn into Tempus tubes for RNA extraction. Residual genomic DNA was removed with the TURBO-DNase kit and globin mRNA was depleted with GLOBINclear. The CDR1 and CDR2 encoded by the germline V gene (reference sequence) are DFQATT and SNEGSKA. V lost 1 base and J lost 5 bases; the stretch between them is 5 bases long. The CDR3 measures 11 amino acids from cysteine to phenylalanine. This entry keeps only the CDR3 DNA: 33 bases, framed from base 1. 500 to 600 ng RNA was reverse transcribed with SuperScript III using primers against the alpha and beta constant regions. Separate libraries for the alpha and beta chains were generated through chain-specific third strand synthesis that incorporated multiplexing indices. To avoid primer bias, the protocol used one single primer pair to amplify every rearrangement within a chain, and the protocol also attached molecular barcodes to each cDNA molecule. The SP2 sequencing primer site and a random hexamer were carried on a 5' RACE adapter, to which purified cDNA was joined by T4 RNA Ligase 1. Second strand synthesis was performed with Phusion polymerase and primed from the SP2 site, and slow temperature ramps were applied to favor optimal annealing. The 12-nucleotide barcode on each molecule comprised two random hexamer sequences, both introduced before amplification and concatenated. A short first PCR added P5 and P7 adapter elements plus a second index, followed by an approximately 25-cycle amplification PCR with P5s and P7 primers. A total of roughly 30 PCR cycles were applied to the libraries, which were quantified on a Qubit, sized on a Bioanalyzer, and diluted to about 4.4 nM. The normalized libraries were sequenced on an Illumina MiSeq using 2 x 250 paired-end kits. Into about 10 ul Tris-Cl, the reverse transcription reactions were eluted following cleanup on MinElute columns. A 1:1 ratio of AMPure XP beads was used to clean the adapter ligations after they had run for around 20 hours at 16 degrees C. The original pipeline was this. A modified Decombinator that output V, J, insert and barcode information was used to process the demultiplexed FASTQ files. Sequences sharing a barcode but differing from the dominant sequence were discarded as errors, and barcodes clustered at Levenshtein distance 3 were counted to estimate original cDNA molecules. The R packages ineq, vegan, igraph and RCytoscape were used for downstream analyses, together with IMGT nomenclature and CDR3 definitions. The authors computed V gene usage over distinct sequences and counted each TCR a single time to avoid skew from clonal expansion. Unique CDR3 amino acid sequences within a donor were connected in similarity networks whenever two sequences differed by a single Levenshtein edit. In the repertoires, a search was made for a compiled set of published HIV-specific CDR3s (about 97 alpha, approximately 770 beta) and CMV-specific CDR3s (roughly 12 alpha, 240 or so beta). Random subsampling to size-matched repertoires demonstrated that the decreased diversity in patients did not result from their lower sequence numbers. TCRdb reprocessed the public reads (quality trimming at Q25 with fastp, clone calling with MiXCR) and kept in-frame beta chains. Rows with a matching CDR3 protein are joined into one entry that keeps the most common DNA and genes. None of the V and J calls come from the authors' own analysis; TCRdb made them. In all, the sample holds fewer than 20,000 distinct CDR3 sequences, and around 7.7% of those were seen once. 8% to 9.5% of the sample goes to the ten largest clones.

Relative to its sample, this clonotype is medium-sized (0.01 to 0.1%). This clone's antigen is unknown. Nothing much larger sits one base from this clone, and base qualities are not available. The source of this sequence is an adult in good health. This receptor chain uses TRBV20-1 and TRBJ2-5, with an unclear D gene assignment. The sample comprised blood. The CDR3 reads CSARALETQYF. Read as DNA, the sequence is TGCAGTGCTAGAGCTTTGGAGACCCAGTACTTC.